This T cell receptor beta chain was recovered during a study of technical replicates of blood from a handful of donors. TCRdb's table, derived via immunoSEQ multiplex PCR, lists solely in-frame clones and lacks some. The profile covers about 14,000 clones, with around 86% appearing a single time and around 12% taken by the ten largest. The specimen was PBMCs. The sequence came from a human donor in good health.

The CDR3 here is CASSSGGGNYQETQYF. The DNA for the CDR3 is TGCGCCAGCAGTTCTGGAGGGGGCAACTACCAAGAGACCCAGTACTTC. The chain couples TRBV5-1 to TRBJ2-5, with a possible D match to TRBD1 (7 bases). The V end lost 5 bases, the J end lost 0 bases, and 17 bases lay between the germline ends. The CDR3 totals 16 residues. Per the germline V gene, CDR1 is SGHRS and CDR2 is YFSETQ.